This TCR beta chain was captured in a study of blood T cells in healthy people across ages. Study-level results: When set beside aged donors, long-lived donors presented more naive CD4+ cells and higher diversity.

Combining a sample-barcoded 5' primer with a J-beta primer mix, a second PCR ran for about 7 to 12 cycles. Every sample returned 2.5 million or more CDR3-containing paired-end reads. TCRdb independently ran MiXCR on the 5' RACE reads; one entry per CDR3 protein. Found here are around 690,000 distinct CDR3 sequences, roughly three fifths of them singletons; the top ten hold around 37%. CDR3 length equals 12 residues. From germline, CDR1 is SGHTA and CDR2 FQGNSA. In regard to this clonotype: As yet, its antigen is unknown. This clone may be a read error of a much larger clone one base away.

Sequences were obtained from blood. This chain uses TRBV7-2 with TRBJ2-5; D unclear. The sequence derives from a man aged 60 to 75 in good health. The CDR3, as DNA: TGTGCCGGCAGCCCTTTTATAGGTGAGCAGTACTTC. Protein sequence: CAGSPFIGEQYF.